The rows below give T cell receptor beta chains drawn from one sample of a study of blood T cell repertoires in COVID-19. Repertoires were generated with immunoSEQ multiplex PCR, while TCRdb's copy carries only in-frame clones and drops some. The sample consists of 150,000 to 200,000 clones, around 82% of them appearing once. Sequencing used PBMCs or T cells enriched from blood (not recorded which). The receptors stem from a man aged 35 to 55 who had recovered from COVID-19. Both conserved end residues are part of each CDR3. Each record gives: clone size, J gene, D gene, V gene, CDR3 protein, CDR3 DNA. The D gene is left open where the match is weak. Some rows mark clone size as missing; the rest say once, few, many or name a class of expanded clone.

size: .
J: TRBJ1-2
D: .
V: TRBV13
CDR3: CASSSTIFTIIGPQGKTF
DNA: TGTGCCAGCAGCTCGACCATCTTCACCATCATTGGACCCCAGGGCAAAACCTTC

size: few
J: TRBJ1-6
D: .
V: TRBV2
CDR3: CASSASRGGLGYSPLHF
DNA: TGTGCCAGCAGTGCTTCTAGGGGGGGGCTAGGGTATTCACCCCTCCACTTT

size: .
J: TRBJ2-6
D: TRBD1
V: TRBV5-1
CDR3: CASSPNPGTGFSGANVLTF
DNA: TGCGCCAGCAGCCCGAACCCCGGGACAGGGTTCTCTGGGGCCAACGTCCTGACTTTC

size: .
J: TRBJ1-5
D: TRBD1
V: TRBV27
CDR3: CASSPGGLRNQPQHF
DNA: TGTGCCAGCAGTCCAGGGGGCCTCCGTAATCAGCCCCAGCATTTT

size: .
J: TRBJ1-6
D: TRBD1
V: TRBV23-1
CDR3: CASLRIAGQGYSPLHF
DNA: TGCGCCAGCCTTCGGATTGCGGGACAGGGGTATTCACCCCTCCACTTT

size: .
J: TRBJ2-3
D: TRBD2
V: TRBV2
CDR3: CASSRWTSGRYTDTQYF
DNA: TGTGCCAGCAGTCGTTGGACTAGCGGGAGATACACAGATACGCAGTATTTT

size: .
J: TRBJ2-2
D: TRBD2
V: TRBV18
CDR3: CASSRLAGGIPGELFF
DNA: TGTGCCAGCTCGCGACTAGCGGGGGGAATCCCCGGGGAGCTGTTTTTT

size: .
J: TRBJ2-1
D: .
V: TRBV7-2
CDR3: CASSLTPQGEAPYNEQFF
DNA: TGTGCCAGCAGCTTAACCCCCCAGGGGGAGGCTCCCTACAATGAGCAGTTCTTC

size: .
J: TRBJ2-3
D: .
V: TRBV9
CDR3: CASSPRTTGDTQYF
DNA: TGTGCCAGCAGCCCCCGGACCACGGGGGATACGCAGTATTTT

size: .
J: TRBJ1-6
D: TRBD1
V: TRBV11-1
CDR3: CASSSRTGTPLHF
DNA: TGTGCCAGCAGCTCTCGGACAGGGACTCCCCTCCACTTT

size: .
J: TRBJ1-6
D: .
V: TRBV7-9
CDR3: CASSLARQGNSPLHF
DNA: TGTGCCAGCAGCTTAGCCAGGCAGGGTAATTCACCCCTCCACTTT

size: .
J: TRBJ1-1
D: .
V: TRBV20-1
CDR3: CSASEGGPEAFF
DNA: TGCAGTGCTAGTGAGGGAGGGCCTGAAGCTTTCTTT

size: .
J: TRBJ1-3
D: .
V: TRBV11-2
CDR3: CASRVGTLGNTIYF
DNA: TGTGCCAGCAGAGTCGGGACACTTGGAAACACCATATATTTT

size: .
J: TRBJ1-1
D: .
V: TRBV2
CDR3: CASSDRQMNTEAFF
DNA: TGTGCCAGCAGTGACCGTCAGATGAACACTGAAGCTTTCTTT

size: .
J: TRBJ2-5
D: TRBD2
V: TRBV13
CDR3: CASSVQGLAGKETQYF
DNA: TGTGCCAGCAGCGTACAAGGACTAGCGGGGAAAGAGACCCAGTACTTC

size: .
J: TRBJ1-2
D: TRBD1
V: TRBV29-1
CDR3: CSVRDRPPTF
DNA: TGCAGCGTTAGGGACAGGCCGCCCACCTTC

size: many
J: TRBJ1-1
D: TRBD1
V: TRBV7-8
CDR3: CASSFRTGGAFF
DNA: TGTGCCAGCAGCTTCCGGACAGGAGGGGCTTTCTTT

size: .
J: TRBJ2-2
D: .
V: TRBV30
CDR3: CAWSLGAAGELFF
DNA: TGTGCCTGGAGTCTAGGGGCGGCCGGGGAGCTGTTTTTT

size: once
J: TRBJ2-3
D: .
V: TRBV30
CDR3: CAWSGDFLLTDTQYF
DNA: TGTGCCTGGAGTGGGGACTTTCTCCTCACAGATACGCAGTATTTT

size: .
J: TRBJ2-1
D: TRBD2
V: TRBV30
CDR3: CAWANPPSGGGSSYNEQFF
DNA: TGTGCCTGGGCGAACCCCCCTAGCGGGGGGGGAAGCTCCTACAATGAGCAGTTCTTC

size: .
J: TRBJ1-1
D: TRBD1
V: TRBV2
CDR3: CASRERNWATGENTEAFF
DNA: TGTGCCAGCAGGGAACGGAATTGGGCTACAGGGGAGAACACTGAAGCTTTCTTT

size: .
J: TRBJ1-2
D: .
V: TRBV7-9
CDR3: CASSLDQGSWYGYTF
DNA: TGTGCCAGCAGCTTAGACCAGGGTTCATGGTATGGCTACACCTTC

size: .
J: TRBJ2-1
D: TRBD2
V: TRBV27
CDR3: CASSGAGGARAYNEQFF
DNA: TGTGCCAGCAGTGGAGCGGGGGGAGCCCGAGCTTACAATGAGCAGTTCTTC

size: .
J: TRBJ1-4
D: TRBD1
V: TRBV7-9
CDR3: CASSPTGQGAEKLFF
DNA: TGTGCCAGCAGCCCCACGGGACAGGGGGCTGAGAAACTGTTTTTT

size: .
J: TRBJ2-7
D: TRBD2
V: TRBV10-1
CDR3: CASSESILAESYEQYF
DNA: TGCGCCAGCAGTGAGTCGATACTAGCGGAATCCTACGAGCAGTACTTC

size: .
J: TRBJ2-6
D: .
V: TRBV3-1/TRBV3-2
CDR3: CASSQDQWRGLDSGANVLTF
DNA: TGTGCCAGCAGCCAAGATCAGTGGCGGGGGCTGGACTCTGGGGCCAACGTCCTGACTTTC

size: .
J: TRBJ2-2
D: TRBD1
V: TRBV5-1
CDR3: CASSPTGQGAGELFF
DNA: TGCGCCAGCAGCCCGACTGGACAGGGCGCCGGGGAGCTGTTTTTT

size: once
J: TRBJ1-5
D: .
V: TRBV2
CDR3: CASSEEGGNQPQHF
DNA: TGTGCCAGCAGTGAGGAGGGAGGCAATCAGCCCCAGCATTTT

size: .
J: TRBJ1-6
D: .
V: TRBV7-9
CDR3: CASSLATDNSPLHF
DNA: TGTGCCAGCAGCTTAGCGACAGATAATTCACCCCTCCACTTT

size: .
J: TRBJ1-5
D: TRBD1
V: TRBV6-4
CDR3: CASNSDRAIYSNQPQHF
DNA: TGTGCCAGCAACTCGGACAGGGCCATTTATAGCAATCAGCCCCAGCATTTT

size: .
J: TRBJ1-4
D: .
V: TRBV9
CDR3: CASSPRWGGGNEKLFF
DNA: TGTGCCAGCAGCCCCCGGTGGGGTGGAGGGAATGAAAAACTGTTTTTT

size: .
J: TRBJ1-2
D: .
V: TRBV6-4
CDR3: CASIRDTGRDYGYTF
DNA: TGTGCCAGCATCCGAGACACAGGGAGGGACTATGGCTACACCTTC

size: once
J: TRBJ1-4
D: .
V: TRBV30
CDR3: CAWSLGEKLFF
DNA: TGTGCCTGGAGTCTAGGAGAAAAACTGTTTTTT

size: .
J: TRBJ1-1
D: TRBD1
V: TRBV13
CDR3: CASSLGQGDTEAFF
DNA: TGTGCCAGCAGCTTAGGGCAGGGGGATACTGAAGCTTTCTTT

size: few
J: TRBJ2-5
D: TRBD1
V: TRBV24-1
CDR3: CATRATGGVETQYF
DNA: TGTGCCACCAGGGCGACAGGGGGCGTAGAGACCCAGTACTTC

size: .
J: TRBJ2-2
D: .
V: TRBV10-1
CDR3: CASSERVPGELFF
DNA: TGCGCCAGCAGTGAACGGGTCCCCGGGGAGCTGTTTTTT

size: .
J: TRBJ2-5
D: .
V: TRBV7-3
CDR3: CASSPGGRETQYF
DNA: TGTGCCAGCAGCCCCGGGGGGCGAGAGACCCAGTACTTC

size: once
J: TRBJ1-3
D: TRBD1
V: TRBV29-1
CDR3: CSASVDRVSLF
DNA: TGCAGCGCCTCAGTTGACAGGGTGTCCTTATTT

size: .
J: TRBJ1-5
D: .
V: TRBV18
CDR3: CASSPGREAQYQPQHF
DNA: TGTGCCAGCTCACCAGGGCGGGAAGCTCAGTATCAGCCCCAGCATTTT

size: once
J: TRBJ2-3
D: TRBD2
V: TRBV6-4
CDR3: CASSDSGTSADTQYF
DNA: TGTGCCAGCAGTGACTCTGGGACTAGCGCAGATACGCAGTATTTT

size: .
J: TRBJ2-3
D: .
V: TRBV2
CDR3: CASSGGGWADTQYF
DNA: TGTGCCAGCTCGGGCGGAGGGTGGGCAGATACGCAGTATTTT

size: .
J: TRBJ1-1
D: TRBD1
V: TRBV10-1
CDR3: CASSPGQGNTEAFF
DNA: TGCGCCAGCAGTCCGGGACAGGGGAACACTGAAGCTTTCTTT

size: .
J: TRBJ1-1
D: .
V: TRBV2
CDR3: CASSEVGRQDLKAFF
DNA: TGTGCCAGCAGTGAGGTAGGCCGACAGGACCTTAAAGCTTTCTTT

size: .
J: TRBJ2-7
D: .
V: TRBV7-3
CDR3: CASSAGNGYEQYF
DNA: TGTGCCAGCAGCGCCGGGAACGGCTACGAGCAGTACTTC

size: few
J: TRBJ1-1
D: .
V: TRBV2
CDR3: CASNPDSKAEAFF
DNA: TGTGCCAGCAACCCCGACTCGAAGGCTGAAGCTTTCTTT

size: .
J: TRBJ1-2
D: .
V: TRBV5-6
CDR3: CASSNEAGTGYGYTF
DNA: TGTGCCAGCAGCAACGAGGCCGGGACTGGCTATGGCTACACCTTC

size: .
J: TRBJ2-2
D: .
V: TRBV5-1
CDR3: CASSPGDRRTGELFF
DNA: TGCGCCAGCAGCCCGGGTGACAGGCGCACCGGGGAGCTGTTTTTT

size: .
J: TRBJ1-1
D: .
V: TRBV29-1
CDR3: CSVAQGSLTEAFF
DNA: TGCAGCGTTGCACAGGGATCTCTCACTGAAGCTTTCTTT

size: .
J: TRBJ2-1
D: TRBD2
V: TRBV5-6
CDR3: CASSFRLAGLSYNEQFF
DNA: TGTGCCAGCAGCTTCAGGCTAGCGGGCCTCTCCTACAATGAGCAGTTCTTC

size: few
J: TRBJ1-1
D: .
V: TRBV5-1
CDR3: CASRTDESTEAFF
DNA: TGCGCCAGCCGGACAGATGAAAGTACTGAAGCTTTCTTT

size: .
J: TRBJ1-6
D: .
V: TRBV10-3
CDR3: CAISGSGQLNSPLHF
DNA: TGTGCCATCAGTGGATCAGGGCAGCTCAATTCACCCCTCCACTTT

size: .
J: TRBJ2-5
D: .
V: TRBV5-4
CDR3: CASGGGGLETQYF
DNA: TGTGCCAGCGGTGGGGGGGGGCTAGAGACCCAGTACTTC

size: few
J: TRBJ2-1
D: .
V: TRBV7-8
CDR3: CASSLGRLAVYNEQFF
DNA: TGTGCCAGCAGCTTAGGGCGGCTAGCCGTCTACAATGAGCAGTTCTTC

size: .
J: TRBJ2-5
D: .
V: TRBV12-3/TRBV12-4
CDR3: CASSLTRWETQYF
DNA: TGTGCCAGCAGTTTGACTAGATGGGAGACCCAGTACTTC

size: .
J: TRBJ1-4
D: .
V: TRBV24-1
CDR3: CATSEPRGVVGGKLFF
DNA: TGTGCCACCAGTGAACCCCGGGGGGTAGTAGGAGGGAAACTGTTTTTT

size: few
J: TRBJ2-2
D: .
V: TRBV11-2
CDR3: CASLPGNTGELFF
DNA: TGTGCCAGCCTCCCGGGGAACACCGGGGAGCTGTTTTTT

size: .
J: TRBJ2-1
D: .
V: TRBV5-1
CDR3: CASSLVMAVDEQFF
DNA: TGCGCCAGCAGCTTGGTGATGGCGGTGGATGAGCAGTTCTTC

size: .
J: TRBJ1-4
D: .
V: TRBV19
CDR3: CASSIAAGIGEKLFF
DNA: TGTGCCAGTAGTATAGCCGCCGGGATTGGGGAAAAACTGTTTTTT

size: .
J: TRBJ1-2
D: .
V: TRBV7-8
CDR3: CASSLTGQVSGYTF
DNA: TGTGCCAGCAGCCTTACAGGGCAGGTCTCTGGCTACACCTTC

size: .
J: TRBJ1-5
D: TRBD1
V: TRBV4-1
CDR3: CASSQGTGRQPQHF
DNA: TGCGCCAGCAGCCAAGGGACAGGGAGGCAGCCCCAGCATTTT